This T cell receptor beta chain was found in a study of PD-L1 blockade in urothelial cancer. Looking at the study overall: Beginning in about 2014, patients received atezolizumab, given as 1,200 mg intravenously every 3 weeks. Overall study findings and caveats: Pretreatment blood TCR clonality under the median forecast improved survival.

Some clones are missing from TCRdb's copy, which holds only in-frame ones; the method was immunoSEQ multiplex PCR. This table has about 43,000 clones, about nine tenths appearing once. Comments on this clone: The antigen remains unidentified.

Sequencing used PBMCs, obtained around atezolizumab (anti-PD-L1) treatment. This receptor was taken from a man older than 75 with urothelial cancer.

For the CDR3, the DNA is TGTGCCAGCACCCCCTCACCGGGAGGGCGGTACCAAGAGACCCAGTACTTC. Its protein product is CASTPSPGGRYQETQYF. The chain joins TRBV5-4 to TRBJ2-5, with 8 bases lining up with TRBD2. V trimming: 6 bases; J trimming: 0 bases; junction bases outside the gene matches: 13. The V gene's germline CDR1 is SGHNT and CDR2 YYREEE (reference sequence). The CDR3 loop spans 17 amino acids.